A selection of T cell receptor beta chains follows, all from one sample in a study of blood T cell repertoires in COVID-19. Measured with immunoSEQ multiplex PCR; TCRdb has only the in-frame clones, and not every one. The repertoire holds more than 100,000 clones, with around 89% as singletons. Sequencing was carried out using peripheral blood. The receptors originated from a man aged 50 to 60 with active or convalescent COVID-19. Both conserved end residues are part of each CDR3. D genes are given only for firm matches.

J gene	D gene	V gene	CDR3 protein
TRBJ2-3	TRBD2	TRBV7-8	CASSLQIAGSTDTQYF
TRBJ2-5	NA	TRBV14	CASSQDTGGTETQYF
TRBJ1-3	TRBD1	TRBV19	CASSDRQGRNTIYF
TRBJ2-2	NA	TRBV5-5	CASSLDGQQANTGELFF
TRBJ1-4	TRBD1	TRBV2	CASSGQGLFNEKLFF
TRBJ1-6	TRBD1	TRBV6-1	CASSEVGQKLSSYNSPLHF
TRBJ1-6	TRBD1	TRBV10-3	CAISESGQGMDNSPLHF
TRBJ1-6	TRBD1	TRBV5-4	CASSFRTGTNSPLHF
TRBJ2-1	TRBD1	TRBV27	CASSLWDRGSYNEQFF
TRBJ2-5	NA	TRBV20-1	CSASDDGGETQYF
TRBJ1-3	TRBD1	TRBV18	CASSPTGAVGNTIYF
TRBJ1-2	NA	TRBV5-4	CASSLAQANYGYTF
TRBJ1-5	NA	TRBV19	CASRTRDTNQPQHF
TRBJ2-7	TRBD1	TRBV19	CASSDRGSYEQYF
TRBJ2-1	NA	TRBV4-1	CASSQGPRSEGNSYNEQFF
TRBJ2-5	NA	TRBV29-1	CSAVLWGGETQYF
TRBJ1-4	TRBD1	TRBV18	CASRTGDEKLFF
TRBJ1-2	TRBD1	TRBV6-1	CASSEEPGQHYGYTF
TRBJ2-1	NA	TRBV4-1	CASSQVIGSLARRGYSSEQFF
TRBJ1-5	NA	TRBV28	CASNPSGAWQPQHF
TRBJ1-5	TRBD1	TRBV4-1	CASSQTGTAGNQPQHF
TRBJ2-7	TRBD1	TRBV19	CASSHDAQRQGRGSYEQYF
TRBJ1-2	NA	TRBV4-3	CASSQAQGGDYGYTF
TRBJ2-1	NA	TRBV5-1	CASRSGQLSYNEQFF
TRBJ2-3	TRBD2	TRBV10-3	CAIRTGLAGSTDTQYF
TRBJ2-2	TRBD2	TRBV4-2	CASSQALAGGPGELFF
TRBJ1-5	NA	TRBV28	CASSLYRTPNQPQHF
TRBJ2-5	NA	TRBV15	CATSRGVGETQYF
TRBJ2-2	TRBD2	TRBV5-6	CASSLVSGGATGELFF
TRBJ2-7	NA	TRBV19	CASSEENSNSYEQYF
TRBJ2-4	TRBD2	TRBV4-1	CASSQDGLAGGYLAKNIQYF
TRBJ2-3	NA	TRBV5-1	CASSLGSAGTTDTQYF
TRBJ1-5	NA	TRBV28	CASSFRGDMSQPQHF
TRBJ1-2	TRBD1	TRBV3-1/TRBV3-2	CASSQGQGSSYTF
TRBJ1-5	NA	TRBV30	CAWRSGDNQPQHF
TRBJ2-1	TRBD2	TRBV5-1	CASSLSPLAGAHNEQFF
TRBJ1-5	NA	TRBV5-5	CASSSGQSNQPQHF
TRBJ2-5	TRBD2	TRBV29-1	CSVSLAGGTQETQYF
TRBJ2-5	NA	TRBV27	CASSPQGLETQYF
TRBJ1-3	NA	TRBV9	CASGRTGSSGNTIYF
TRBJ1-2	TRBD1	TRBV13	CASSTGQAPGYTF
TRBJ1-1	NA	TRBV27	CASSTQGYTEAFF
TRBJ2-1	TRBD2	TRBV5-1	CASSLELAGRSYNEQFF
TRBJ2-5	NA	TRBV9	CASSEGEGVGETQYF
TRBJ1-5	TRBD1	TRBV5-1	CASSLAQGGQPQHF
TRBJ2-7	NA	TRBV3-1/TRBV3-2	CASSQTATSYEQYF
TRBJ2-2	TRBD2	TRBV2	CASRLLAGAGELFF
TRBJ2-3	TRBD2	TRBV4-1	CASSQRTSGGSYTQYF
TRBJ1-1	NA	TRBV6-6	CASSYGEGNTEAFF
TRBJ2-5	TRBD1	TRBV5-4	CASSYRGLETQYF